The sample holds many counts of the clone carrying this T cell receptor (beta chain). Its target is unknown. RNA was extracted from bulk tissue without any cell sorting. The entry originates in a study of tumor and adjacent non-tumor tissue in lung cancer. Whole-study context: The patients, about nine men and about 5 women, were 31 to 76 with stage I to III disease.

TCRbeta libraries were built with three rounds of nested PCR, modified from ARM-PCR. MiXCR, applied by TCRdb to the multiplex PCR reads, yields one record per CDR3 protein. The sample records roughly 76,000 distinct CDR3 sequences, around 65% being singletons. Overall study results and limits: Patients with more diverse tumor TCRs had worse survival.

Sequenced input: lung tumor tissue. This TCR was sampled from a woman in her seventies with non-small cell lung cancer.

The CDR3 nucleotides are TGTGCCAGCAGCAACCCCAGGGTTTTCTATGGCTACACCTTC. The encoded protein is CASSNPRVFYGYTF. The rearrangement uses TRBV28 and TRBJ1-2, with D possibly being TRBD1 (5 bases). CDR3 length: 14 amino acids. V was clipped by 6 bases and J by 4 bases, with 15 bases between them. CDR1 MDHEN and CDR2 SYDVKM come from the germline V gene.